The present T cell receptor (beta chain) was sequenced within a study of molecular identifiers for immune sequencing clone quantification. Study information: Four of five splits of RNA from approximately 20,000 or 100,000 naive CD8 cells were sequenced in replicates. Study observations and caveats: Clonotypes surpassing 20 RNA copies contained over 98% of effector molecules, versus under 1% in naive cells. Barcode-sharing identical TCR molecules could underestimate highly expanded clone sizes.

CDR3 length equals 11 residues. Germline assignment: CDR1 SEHNR and CDR2 FQNEAQ (reference sequence). V was clipped by 1 base and J by 14 bases, with 9 bases between them. Methods described previously, with TCR primers listed, were used for bulk TCR libraries. TCRdb reanalysed the PCR reads using MiXCR and keeps one entry per CDR3 protein. The repertoire holds approximately 93,000 distinct CDR3 sequences, with around 25% as singletons. This clonotype was recorded many times. The antigen is not known. The source is a human donor in good health. Some libraries in this study had Jurkat cell RNA spiked in. Sequenced material: naive CD8+ T cells from blood, with Jurkat cell RNA spiked in. As for subset: FACS-sorted CD8+CD4-CCR7+CD45RA+ naive T cells. This chain connects TRBV7-9 to TRBJ2-1; tentative D call: TRBD2 (5 bases). The CDR3 region is CASSLGEGKFF. Written as DNA, the CDR3 is TGTGCCAGCAGCTTAGGAGAGGGCAAGTTCTTC.